This T cell receptor (beta chain) derives from a study of blood T cell repertoires in COVID-19 (dated by TCRdb to the early 2020s). Background for the entire study: The collaborator samples originated in the United States, Italy and Spain and spanned the acute and convalescent phases of COVID-19. Where available, HLA class I and class II types were taken from metadata supplied by the sample provider and were not determined by assay-based typing. The material from the prospective study consisted of cDNA or gDNA derived from T cells, B-cell-depleted T cells, or PBMCs. The dataset comprised deeply sampled blood TCRbeta repertoires from subjects exposed to, actively infected with, or recovered from COVID-19. A de-identified subject ID, COVID-19 status, age in years and sex were almost always included in the sample metadata. The repertoires were released in a freely available public database meant as a resource for research on the immune response to SARS-CoV-2. Samples were obtained from the ongoing ImmuneRACE study (first 160 participants) and from some 1,200 subjects provided by 6 global collaborators.

The germline V gene gives CDR1 as SGHTA and CDR2 as FQGNSA. The junction shows trimming of 2 bases on V and 4 bases on J, plus 16 bases between the germline ends. Its CDR3 holds 16 amino acids, cysteine through phenylalanine. The read is trimmed to its CDR3 DNA, 48 bases read in frame from base 1. TCRbeta CDR3 regions were amplified from genomic DNA by means of the immunoSEQ Assay, a bias-controlled multiplex PCR. In the source study's methods: The number of nucleated cells in each sample was estimated from the amplification of reference gene primers within the assay. To quantify the absolute abundance of each unique TCRbeta CDR3 rearrangement, sequence reads were collapsed and filtered. For each sample, productive Simpson clonality was calculated as the square root of Simpson's diversity index over productive rearrangements. Imported from immuneACCESS, the table was reduced by TCRdb to in-frame sequences with V and J called. These copies leave out some clones; in studies compared against another copy, an unresolved V gene accounts for under half, and the cause of the remainder is not known. That table is the source of V, J and clone size, and D and trimming were worked out from the DNA. In all, the sample holds roughly 130,000 clones, and roughly 80% of those were seen once. The ten largest clonotypes hold approximately 3% of the sample.

Each collaborating institution followed its own protocols to collect whole blood in K2EDTA tubes. Collaborator samples were shipped for TCRbeta analysis as frozen whole blood, isolated PBMCs, or DNA extracted from either sample type. Study-level results and caveats: How much clinical and demographic metadata was included differed by source and by participant, and the metadata was provided uncurated.

On this clone itself: Its antigen is unknown. No base qualities exist here, and no much larger clone lies one base off it.

The sequenced material came from peripheral blood. The receptor's source is a woman of 80 years or more with acute or convalescent COVID-19. The sequence links TRBV7-2 to TRBJ2-3; possibly the D gene is TRBD1, per 6 matching bases. The CDR3 reads as follows: CASSLWVTGWSDTQYF. The nucleotide sequence reads TGTGCCAGCAGCTTATGGGTCACAGGGTGGTCAGATACGCAGTATTTT.